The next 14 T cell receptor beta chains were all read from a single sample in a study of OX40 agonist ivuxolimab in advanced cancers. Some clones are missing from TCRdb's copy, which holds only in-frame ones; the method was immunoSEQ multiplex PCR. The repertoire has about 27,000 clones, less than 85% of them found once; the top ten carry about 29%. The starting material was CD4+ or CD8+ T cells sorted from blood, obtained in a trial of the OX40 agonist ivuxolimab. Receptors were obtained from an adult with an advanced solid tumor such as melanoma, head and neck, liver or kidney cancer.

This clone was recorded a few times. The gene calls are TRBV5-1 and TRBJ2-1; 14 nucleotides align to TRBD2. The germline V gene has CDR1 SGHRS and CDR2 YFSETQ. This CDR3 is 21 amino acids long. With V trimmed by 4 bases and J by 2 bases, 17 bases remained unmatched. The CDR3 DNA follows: TGCGCCAGCAGCGGACCAGGGACTAGCGGGAGCAGAACCTCTCCCTACAATGAGCAGTTCTTC. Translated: CASSGPGTSGSRTSPYNEQFF.

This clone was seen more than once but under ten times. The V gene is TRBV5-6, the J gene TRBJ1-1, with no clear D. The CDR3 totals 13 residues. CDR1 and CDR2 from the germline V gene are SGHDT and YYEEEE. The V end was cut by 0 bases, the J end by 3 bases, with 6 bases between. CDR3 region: CASSLGVHTEAFF. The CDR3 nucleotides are TGTGCCAGCAGCTTGGGGGTGCACACTGAAGCTTTCTTT.

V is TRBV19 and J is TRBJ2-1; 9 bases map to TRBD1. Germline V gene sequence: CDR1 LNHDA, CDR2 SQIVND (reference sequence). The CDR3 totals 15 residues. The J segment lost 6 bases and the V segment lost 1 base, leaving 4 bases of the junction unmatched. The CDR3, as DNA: TGTGCCAGTAGTATAGCCGGGACAGGGTTCAATGAGCAGTTCTTC. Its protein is CASSIAGTGFNEQFF.

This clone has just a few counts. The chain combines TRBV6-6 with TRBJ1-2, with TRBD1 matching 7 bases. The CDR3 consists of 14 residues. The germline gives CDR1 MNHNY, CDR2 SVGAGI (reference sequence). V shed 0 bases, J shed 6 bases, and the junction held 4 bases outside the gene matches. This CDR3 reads CASSYSPDRDGYTF. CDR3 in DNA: TGTGCCAGCAGTTACTCGCCCGACAGGGATGGCTACACCTTC.

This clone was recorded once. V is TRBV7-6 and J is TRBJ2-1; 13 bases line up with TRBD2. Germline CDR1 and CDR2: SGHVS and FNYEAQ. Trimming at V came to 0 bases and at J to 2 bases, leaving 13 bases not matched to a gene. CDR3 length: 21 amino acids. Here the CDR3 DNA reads TGTGCCAGCAGCTTAGCGCAGTGGACTAGCGGGAGTTTCTTAGCCTACAATGAGCAGTTCTTC. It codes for CASSLAQWTSGSFLAYNEQFF.

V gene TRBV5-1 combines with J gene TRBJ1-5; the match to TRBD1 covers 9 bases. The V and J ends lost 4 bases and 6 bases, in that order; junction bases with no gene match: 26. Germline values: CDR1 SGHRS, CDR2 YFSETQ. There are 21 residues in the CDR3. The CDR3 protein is CASSGDVRDREHQGWFQPQHF. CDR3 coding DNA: TGCGCCAGCAGCGGGGATGTTAGGGACAGGGAACACCAGGGTTGGTTTCAGCCCCAGCATTTT.

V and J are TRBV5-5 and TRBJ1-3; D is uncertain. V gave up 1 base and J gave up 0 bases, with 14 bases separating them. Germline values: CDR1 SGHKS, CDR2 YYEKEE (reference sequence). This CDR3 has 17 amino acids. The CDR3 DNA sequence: TGTGCCAGCAGCTTGTCCCCCGGCATCAACTCTGGAAACACCATATATTTT. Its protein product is CASSLSPGINSGNTIYF.

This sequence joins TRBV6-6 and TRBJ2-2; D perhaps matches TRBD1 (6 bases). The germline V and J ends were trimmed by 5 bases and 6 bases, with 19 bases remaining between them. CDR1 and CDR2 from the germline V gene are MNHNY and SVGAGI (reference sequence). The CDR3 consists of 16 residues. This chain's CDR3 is CASSPIRQDVAGELFF. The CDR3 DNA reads TGTGCCAGCAGTCCTATTCGACAGGACGTCGCCGGGGAGCTGTTTTTT.

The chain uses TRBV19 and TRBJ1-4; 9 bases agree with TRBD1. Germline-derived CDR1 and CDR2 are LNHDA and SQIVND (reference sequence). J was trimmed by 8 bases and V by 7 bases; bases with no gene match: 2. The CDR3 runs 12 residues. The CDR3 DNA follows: TGTGCCAGTACCGACAGGGGGGAAAAACTGTTTTTT. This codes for CASTDRGEKLFF.

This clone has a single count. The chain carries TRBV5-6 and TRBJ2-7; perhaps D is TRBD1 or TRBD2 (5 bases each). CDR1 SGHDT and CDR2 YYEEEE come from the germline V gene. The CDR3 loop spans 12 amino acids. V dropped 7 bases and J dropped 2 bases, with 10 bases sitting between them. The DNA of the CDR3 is TGTGCCAGCGGGGACGGAACCTACGAGCAGTACTTC. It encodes CASGDGTYEQYF. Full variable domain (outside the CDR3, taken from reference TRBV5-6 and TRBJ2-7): DAGVTQSPTHLIKTRGQQVTLRCSPKSGHDTVSWYQQALGQGPQFIFQYYEEEERQRGNFPDRFSGHQFPNYSSELNVNALLLGDSALYLCASGDGTYEQYFGPGTRLTVT.

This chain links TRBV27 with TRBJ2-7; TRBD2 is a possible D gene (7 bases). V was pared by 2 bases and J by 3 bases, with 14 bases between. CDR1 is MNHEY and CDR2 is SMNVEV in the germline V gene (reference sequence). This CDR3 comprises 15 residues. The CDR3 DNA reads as TGTGCCAGCAGTTTAATCAAGCGGGGACACTACGAGCAGTACTTC. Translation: CASSLIKRGHYEQYF.

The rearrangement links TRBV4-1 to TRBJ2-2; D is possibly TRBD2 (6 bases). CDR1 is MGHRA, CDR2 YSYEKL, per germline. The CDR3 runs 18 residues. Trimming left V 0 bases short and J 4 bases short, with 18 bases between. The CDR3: CASSQDKVRLVPTGELFF. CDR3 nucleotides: TGCGCCAGCAGCCAAGATAAAGTAAGACTAGTCCCCACCGGGGAGCTGTTTTTT.

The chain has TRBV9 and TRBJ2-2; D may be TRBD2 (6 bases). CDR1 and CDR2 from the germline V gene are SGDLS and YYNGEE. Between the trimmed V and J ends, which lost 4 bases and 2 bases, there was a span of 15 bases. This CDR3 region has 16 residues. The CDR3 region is CASSPPGTGNTGELFF. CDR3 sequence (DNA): TGTGCCAGCAGCCCTCCCGGGACTGGTAACACCGGGGAGCTGTTTTTT.

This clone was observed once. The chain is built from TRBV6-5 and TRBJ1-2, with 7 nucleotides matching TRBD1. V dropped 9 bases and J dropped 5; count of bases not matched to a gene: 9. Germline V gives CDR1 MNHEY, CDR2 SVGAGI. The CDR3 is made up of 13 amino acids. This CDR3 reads CASRGPFGYGYTF. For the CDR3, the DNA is TGTGCCAGTAGGGGGCCCTTTGGATATGGCTACACCTTC.